Listed below are T cell receptor beta chains from one sample, sequenced in a study of T-cell reconstitution after alpha-beta-depleted transplantation in children. A single record per CDR3 protein comes from TCRdb applying MiXCR to the PCR reads. Among around 600,000 distinct CDR3 sequences listed, roughly a tenth were seen once. The sequencing here drew on PBMCs from the stem cell graft donor, taken from the stem cell graft. The receptors were gathered from a human donor who donated a stem cell graft to a child with acute myeloid leukemia. Both conserved end residues are part of each CDR3. The order of the fields is V gene, D gene, clone size, J gene, CDR3 protein, CDR3 DNA. The D gene is left open where the match is weak. Not all rows give a size; the values are once, few, many and, for expanded clones, a class.

v_gene: TRBV19; d_gene: TRBD2; abundance: -; j_gene: TRBJ2-1; CDR3aa: CASSGRTFNEQFF; CDR3nt: TGTGCCAGTAGCGGGAGGACGTTCAATGAGCAGTTCTTC
v_gene: TRBV5-1; d_gene: -; abundance: many; j_gene: TRBJ2-7; CDR3aa: CASSLEPMGEQYF; CDR3nt: TGCGCCAGCAGCTTGGAACCTATGGGCGAGCAGTACTTC
v_gene: TRBV29-1; d_gene: TRBD1; abundance: few; j_gene: TRBJ2-5; CDR3aa: CSVGVRGFQETQYF; CDR3nt: TGCAGCGTTGGTGTCAGGGGGTTTCAAGAGACCCAGTACTTC
v_gene: TRBV5-6; d_gene: -; abundance: few; j_gene: TRBJ1-3; CDR3aa: CASSSLDSSSGNTIYF; CDR3nt: TGTGCCAGCAGTTCTCTCGACTCCAGCTCTGGAAACACCATATATTTT
v_gene: TRBV23-1; d_gene: TRBD1; abundance: few; j_gene: TRBJ1-2; CDR3aa: CASSPTGTGSSYGYTF; CDR3nt: TGCGCCAGCAGTCCCACTGGGACAGGGAGCTCCTATGGCTACACCTTC
v_gene: TRBV10-3; d_gene: -; abundance: many; j_gene: TRBJ1-5; CDR3aa: CAIRRLADQPQHF; CDR3nt: TGTGCCATCAGGAGGCTAGCGGATCAGCCCCAGCATTTT
v_gene: TRBV7-9; d_gene: -; abundance: few; j_gene: TRBJ1-2; CDR3aa: CASSLVSGVDGYTF; CDR3nt: TGTGCCAGCAGCTTAGTTTCAGGGGTCGATGGCTACACCTTC
v_gene: TRBV6-5; d_gene: -; abundance: many; j_gene: TRBJ2-1; CDR3aa: CASGGLRGRAYNEQFF; CDR3nt: TGTGCCAGCGGGGGGCTCCGGGGGAGGGCCTACAATGAGCAGTTCTTC
v_gene: TRBV3-1; d_gene: -; abundance: few; j_gene: TRBJ2-2; CDR3aa: CASSQARATKTGELFF; CDR3nt: TGTGCCAGCAGCCAAGCCCGGGCGACTAAAACCGGGGAGCTGTTTTTT
v_gene: TRBV15; d_gene: TRBD1; abundance: -; j_gene: TRBJ1-5; CDR3aa: CATSRVQGAYQPQHF; CDR3nt: TGTGCCACCAGCAGAGTGCAGGGGGCCTATCAGCCCCAGCATTTT
v_gene: TRBV10-3; d_gene: -; abundance: few; j_gene: TRBJ2-3; CDR3aa: CAMSAEADVDTQYF; CDR3nt: TGTGCCATGTCCGCGGAAGCCGATGTGGATACGCAGTATTTT
v_gene: TRBV27; d_gene: -; abundance: few; j_gene: TRBJ2-1; CDR3aa: CATNTWSSSYNEQFF; CDR3nt: TGTGCCACAAACACTTGGTCGAGCTCCTACAATGAGCAGTTCTTC
v_gene: TRBV28; d_gene: TRBD1; abundance: many; j_gene: TRBJ2-4; CDR3aa: CACSTRDSPKNIQYF; CDR3nt: TGTGCCTGCTCGACCAGGGACAGCCCCAAAAACATTCAGTACTTC
v_gene: TRBV30; d_gene: -; abundance: -; j_gene: TRBJ2-2; CDR3aa: CAGPRAPNTGELFF; CDR3nt: TGTGCCGGCCCCCGGGCTCCGAACACCGGGGAGCTGTTTTTT
v_gene: TRBV27; d_gene: TRBD1; abundance: few; j_gene: TRBJ2-1; CDR3aa: CASGDRASYNEQFF; CDR3nt: TGTGCCAGCGGTGACAGGGCGTCCTACAATGAGCAGTTCTTC